Sequencing of this T cell receptor (beta chain) was carried out in a study of cytomegalovirus exposure and HLA in healthy donors. The CDR3 length is 14 residues. The V gene's germline CDR1 is SGHRS and CDR2 YFSETQ. V trimming: 0 bases; J trimming: 10 bases; junction bases outside the gene matches: 2. Vbeta (60) and Jbeta (13) primers were used in the PCR. Sequenced by immunoSEQ multiplex PCR; TCRdb stores in-frame clones only, minus some. The sample shows 60,000 to 85,000 clones, and approximately 13% sits with its ten largest clones. Notes on the study in general: Other equally common chains were less clonally expanded than HLA-associated TCR beta chains, a later analysis showed. It was reported that the classifier diagnosed cytomegalovirus status with high specificity and sensitivity in both the original and validation cohorts. Productive status was seen about 87% or about 30% of the time for most TCR beta V segments in an earlier analysis.

Notes on this clone: As yet, its antigen is unknown.

At collection, donors were nominally healthy, but unrecorded immune exposures were probable. The gene calls are TRBV5-1 and TRBJ2-3; 13 bases are a match to TRBD2. The sequenced sample consisted of PBMCs. This receptor was identified in a man aged 50 to 60 in good health and CMV-seropositive. In DNA form, the CDR3 reads TGCGCCAGCAGCTTGGGGACTAGCGGGGGCCCGCAGTATTTT. It codes for CASSLGTSGGPQYF.